These 22 T cell receptor beta chains were all obtained from the same sample, sequenced in a study of long-term antiretroviral therapy in people with HIV. Running of the v3.0 immunoSEQ assay took place at survey level. The table came from immunoSEQ multiplex PCR; TCRdb's copy has only in-frame clones and leaves some out. The sample has 44,000 or so clones, 90% to 95% seen once. The source was unsorted PBMCs, collected 3.7 years after starting antiretroviral therapy. These receptors were obtained from a woman aged 45-60 years with HIV.

The CDR3: CASSLVPSGTGTDTQYF. The CDR3 DNA reads as TGTGCCAGCAGCTTAGTCCCTTCAGGGACCGGCACAGATACGCAGTATTTT. This chain uses TRBV11-3 with TRBJ2-3; D tentatively reads TRBD1 or TRBD2 (5 bases each). Trimming removed 1 base from V and 1 base from J, with 15 bases in between. CDR3 size: 17 residues. Germline CDR1 reads SGHNT; CDR2 reads YENEEA.

V and J are TRBV11-1 and TRBJ1-1, with 10 bases matching TRBD1. This CDR3 is 13 amino acids long. The germline CDR1 and CDR2 sequences are SGHAT and FQDESV (reference sequence). V shed 6 bases and J 11 bases; nucleotides not matched to a gene: 9. CDR3: CASRRDRGELAFF. DNA of the CDR3: TGTGCCAGCAGGCGGGACAGGGGAGAATTGGCTTTCTTT.

The chain joins TRBV5-1 to TRBJ1-4; D is undetermined. The CDR3 is 18 amino acids. Germline V lookup: CDR1 SGHRS, CDR2 YFSETQ. V shed 0 bases and J shed 0 bases, with 15 bases lying between them. CDR3 in amino acids: CASSLGRGRLATNEKLFF. For the CDR3, the DNA is TGCGCCAGCAGCTTGGGTCGCGGCAGACTTGCAACTAATGAAAAACTGTTTTTT. Full variable domain (remainder filled in from reference TRBV5-1 and TRBJ1-4): KAGVTQTPRYLIKTRGQQVTLSCSPISGHRSVSWYQQTPGQGLQFLFEYFSETQRNKGNFPGRFSGRQFSNSRSEMNVSTLELGDSALYLCASSLGRGRLATNEKLFFGSGTQLSVL.

This chain uses TRBV29-1 with TRBJ1-2; 9 bases are a match to TRBD1. J was trimmed by 3 bases and V by 7 bases; bases with no gene match: 3. The germline gives CDR1 SQVTM, CDR2 ANQGSEA. The CDR3 contains 12 residues. DNA of the CDR3: TGCAGCGGGGGACAGGGTGACTATGGCTACACCTTC. Translating it yields CSGGQGDYGYTF. Supplemented by reference TRBV29-1 and TRBJ1-2, the full variable domain reads SAVISQKPSRDICQRGTSLTIQCQVDSQVTMMFWYRQQPGQSLTLIATANQGSEATYESGFVIDKFPISRPNLTFSTLTVSNMSPEDSSIYLCSGGQGDYGYTFGSGTRLTVV.

The chain has TRBV4-2 and TRBJ2-5; weak D call: TRBD1 (6 bases). The CDR3 runs 18 residues. V was pared by 0 bases and J by 5 bases, with 22 bases between. CDR1 and CDR2 (germline): LGHNA, YNFKEQ. The CDR3 loop reads CASSQENSRIGGGETQYF. The CDR3 DNA follows: TGTGCCAGCAGCCAAGAGAACAGTCGGATAGGGGGTGGCGAGACCCAGTACTTC.

The chain has TRBV19 and TRBJ1-5, with D perhaps matching TRBD1 (5 bases). The V end was cut by 5 bases, the J end by 4 bases, with 15 bases between. Germline V gene data show CDR1 as LNHDA and CDR2 as SQIVND (reference sequence). The CDR3 has 15 residues. The CDR3 sequence is CASSSSGTENQPQHF. The DNA for the CDR3 is TGTGCCAGTAGTTCCTCCGGGACCGAGAATCAGCCCCAGCATTTT.

The genes are TRBV11-2 and TRBJ1-2; 8 bases match TRBD1. CDR1 is SGHAT, CDR2 FQNNGV, per germline. The CDR3 has 14 residues. V shed 5 bases, J shed 4 bases, and the junction held 6 bases outside the gene matches. The CDR3 coding sequence is TGTGCCAGCAGCCCGACAGGGGAACTCTATGGCTACACCTTC. Protein: CASSPTGELYGYTF.

V gene TRBV9 combines with J gene TRBJ2-3; the D is unclear. With 4 bases removed from V and 1 base from J, the gap between germline ends came to 4 bases. Germline CDR1 reads SGDLS; CDR2 reads YYNGEE. This CDR3 is 12 amino acids long. The CDR3 coding sequence is TGTGCCAGCAGCCCCCGCACAGATACGCAGTATTTT. It is translated as CASSPRTDTQYF.

The rearrangement links TRBV7-8 to TRBJ2-7; D might be TRBD2 (6 bases). The CDR3 totals 15 residues. The V end was cut by 4 bases, the J end by 5 bases, with 18 bases between. Germline V gene sequence: CDR1 SGHVS, CDR2 FQNEAQ. The CDR3 spells CASSSAGDWDDEQYF. The CDR3 DNA reads as TGTGCCAGCAGCTCCGCTGGGGACTGGGACGACGAGCAGTACTTC.

CDR3 loop: CASSGTGGRSSYEQYF. In nucleotides, the CDR3 is TGTGCCAGCAGTGGGACAGGGGGCAGGAGCTCCTACGAGCAGTACTTC. The V and J genes are TRBV6-6 and TRBJ2-7; 12 nucleotides agree with TRBD1. Per the germline V gene, CDR1 is MNHNY and CDR2 is SVGAGI (reference sequence). The CDR3 runs 16 residues. The J segment lost 0 bases and the V segment lost 5 bases, leaving 5 bases of the junction unmatched.

This chain uses TRBV19 with TRBJ2-3; TRBD1 aligns across 8 bases. Germline V gene sequence: CDR1 LNHDA, CDR2 SQIVND (reference sequence). J lost 4 bases, V lost 9 bases, and 6 bases had no gene match. The CDR3 is 13 amino acids. DNA of the CDR3: TGTGCCAGCGGACAGGGAGGTGCAGATACGCAGTATTTT. Translated: CASGQGGADTQYF.

The gene calls are TRBV30 and TRBJ1-5; D remains unclear. Germline loops: CDR1 GTSNPN, CDR2 SVGIG (reference sequence). This CDR3 has 15 residues. V shed 0 bases and J shed 0 bases, with 9 bases lying between them. The CDR3 DNA sequence: TGTGCCTGGAGTGTTTCCAGTCTTAGCAATCAGCCCCAGCATTTT. Its protein product is CAWSVSSLSNQPQHF.

J is TRBJ1-6 and V is TRBV10-1; TRBD1 matches at 8 bases. Germline V gene lookup returns CDR1 WNHNN and CDR2 SYGVQD (reference sequence). The CDR3 totals 14 residues. V gave up 7 bases and J gave up 10 bases; unmatched junction bases: 9. CDR3 DNA: TGCGCCAGCACCTCGAGGACAGGGAGATCACCCCTCCACTTT. Translated, it gives CASTSRTGRSPLHF.

The chain employs TRBV29-1 and TRBJ2-1; maybe TRBD1 (6 bases). Trimming removed 7 bases from V and 5 bases from J, with 15 bases in between. Per the germline V gene, CDR1 is SQVTM and CDR2 is ANQGSEA. The CDR3 totals 13 residues. The CDR3 here is CSGWDIRNNEQFF. CDR3 coding DNA: TGCAGCGGATGGGACATTAGAAACAATGAGCAGTTCTTC.

V and J are TRBV5-1 and TRBJ2-2; D is uncertain. The CDR3 spans 14 residues. Germline CDR1 SGHRS, CDR2 YFSETQ. With 0 bases removed from V and 4 bases from J, the gap between germline ends came to 7 bases. CDR3 sequence (DNA): TGCGCCAGCAGCTTGGCGTGGGGCACCGGGGAGCTGTTTTTT. Translated: CASSLAWGTGELFF. Full variable domain (remainder filled in from reference TRBV5-1 and TRBJ2-2): KAGVTQTPRYLIKTRGQQVTLSCSPISGHRSVSWYQQTPGQGLQFLFEYFSETQRNKGNFPGRFSGRQFSNSRSEMNVSTLELGDSALYLCASSLAWGTGELFFGEGSRLTVL.

The chain combines TRBV5-5 with TRBJ1-3, with 7 positions matching TRBD1. This CDR3 contains 15 residues. Germline assignment: CDR1 SGHKS and CDR2 YYEKEE (reference sequence). J was trimmed by 2 bases and V by 3 bases; bases with no gene match: 5. CDR3 sequence: CASSYEGAAGNTIYF. CDR3 DNA sequence: TGTGCCAGCAGCTACGAGGGGGCGGCTGGAAACACCATATATTTT.

The chain uses TRBV5-6 and TRBJ1-1, with D possibly TRBD1 on 6 matching bases. The CDR3 has 14 amino acids. CDR1 SGHDT and CDR2 YYEEEE come from the germline V gene. Trimming removed 3 bases at V and 8 bases at J, with 17 bases between. CDR3 residues: CASSSYTRTAEAFF. Here the CDR3 DNA reads TGTGCCAGCAGCTCCTATACTAGGACAGCCGAAGCTTTCTTT.

The chain recombines TRBV6-1 with TRBJ2-7; possible D gene TRBD1, 5 bases. This CDR3 is built from 14 residues. V shed 2 bases and J shed 3 bases, with 11 bases lying between them. CDR1 and CDR2 (germline): MNHNS, SASEGT. The CDR3 sequence: CASSEQGLRYEQYF. As DNA, the CDR3 is TGTGCCAGCAGTGAACAGGGCTTACGCTACGAGCAGTACTTC.

This sequence joins TRBV6-5 and TRBJ2-5, with 7 bases identical to TRBD1. The CDR3 length is 15 residues. The germline CDR1 and CDR2 sequences are MNHEY and SVGAGI. V dropped 5 bases and J dropped 5; count of bases not matched to a gene: 11. CDR3 DNA sequence: TGTGCCAGCAGTCAAGACCGGGACAGTGGGGAGACCCAGTACTTC. Amino acid sequence: CASSQDRDSGETQYF.

The chain employs TRBV5-1 and TRBJ1-2; TRBD1 matches at 9 bases. The germline V gene encodes CDR1 SGHRS and CDR2 YFSETQ. The CDR3 is made up of 13 amino acids. After removal of 2 bases from V and 8 bases from J, the junction contained 4 bases not matched to a gene. The CDR3 bases are TGCGCCAGCAGCTTAGGACAGGGGAGCGGCTACACCTTC. Translating gives CASSLGQGSGYTF.

V usage is TRBV7-9 and J usage is TRBJ2-1; D may be TRBD1 (6 bases). The CDR3 has 15 residues. Germline CDR1 SEHNR, CDR2 FQNEAQ (reference sequence). The ends were cut back, 2 bases at V and 0 bases at J, with 8 bases in the middle. CDR3 DNA: TGTGCCAGCAGCTTAAGGGGGAGCTCCTACAATGAGCAGTTCTTC. Protein product: CASSLRGSSYNEQFF.

The genes are TRBV5-6 and TRBJ2-7; 7 bases agree with TRBD2. Germline values: CDR1 SGHDT, CDR2 YYEEEE. The ends lost 2 bases at V and 6 bases at J; junction bases unmatched: 11. The CDR3 totals 15 residues. CDR3 DNA sequence: TGTGCCAGCAGCTTTGGGCTAGCGGCCCTCTCCGAGCAGTACTTC. This encodes CASSFGLAALSEQYF.